The present T cell receptor beta chain was sequenced within a study of CD8 T cells in ankylosing spondylitis (dated by TCRdb to the late 2010s). For the study in its entirety: The study profiled T cell receptor beta repertoires in healthy donors and ankylosing spondylitis patients to find disease-linked TCR variants. The full study cohort comprised around 25 ankylosing spondylitis patients and some 100 healthy donors. Samples of peripheral blood were taken, and for ankylosing spondylitis patients, synovial fluid was collected as well. What the authors observed across the whole study: Some of the motif variants had been reported before in the synovial fluid and blood of reactive arthritis patients, a finding that suggests common disease-initiation mechanisms. The disease-linked clones were reported to be significantly enriched in matched synovial fluid samples from ankylosing spondylitis patients. A TCR beta motif made up of fewer than 10 highly homologous amino acid variants appeared to be characteristic of blood from ankylosing spondylitis patients. A CD8+ phenotype was shown by the disease-linked clones, which were found at relatively low frequencies in peripheral blood.

Based on the germline V gene, the CDR1 and CDR2 sequences are KGHSH and LQKENI. V is clipped by 1 base and J by 6 bases, and the sequence between their germline boundaries is 6 bases long. Counted from cysteine to phenylalanine, this CDR3 has 13 amino acids. The retained sequence is limited to the CDR3, 39 bases, with the frame set at the first base. The data were produced on an Illumina HiSeq 2500. TCR beta libraries were prepared by quantitative 5'-RACE with molecular barcodes. As for the authors' bioinformatics: Disease-linked TCR variants were identified with a new computational method built on a probabilistic model of VDJ rearrangement. Using fastp at Q25 and MiXCR, TCRdb reprocessed the public reads and kept productive beta chains. One record per CDR3 amino acid sequence lists the most common genes and DNA. The V and J calls shown here were made by TCRdb, not taken from the authors' results. Within this sample are about 130,000 distinct CDR3 sequences, with 6% to 8.5% of them counted one time only. The ten biggest clones cover around 12% of the sample.

This clonotype was detected only a few times. Its specific antigen is unknown. Per-nucleotide qualities are absent, and no much larger clonotype sits a single base away. The TCR originated in a female donor with ankylosing spondylitis or in good health (not recorded which). Sequencing was performed on blood, either unsorted or a sorted T cell fraction (not recorded which). This chain joins TRBV18 to TRBJ2-2; TRBD1 is a weak D gene call, 5 bases matching. The nucleotides read TGTGCCAGCTCACCACAGGGGTCCGGGGAGCTGTTTTTT. Its translation reads: CASSPQGSGELFF.